This record concerns one TCR beta chain sequence. The junction departs from the called germline gene at one end, perhaps through a read error. The sample belongs to a study of CD8+CD57+ T cells in acquired aplastic anemia. Turning to the study itself: Sorted CD4+ and CD8+ cell DNA averaged 3.2 ug.

TCR beta VDJ and CDR3 were profiled, and genomic DNA was the template. MiXCR, applied by TCRdb to the reads, yields one record per CDR3 protein. The sample yields about 98,000 distinct CDR3 sequences, 55% to 70% seen once. This CDR3 region has 13 residues. CDR1 is SNHLY, CDR2 FYNNEI, per germline. Flow cytometry had shown expanded CD8+CD57+ cells in the patients chosen for sequencing. Severe acquired aplastic anemia was the diagnosis recorded for all patients. Untreated patients provided the blood samples, with no therapy given before sampling. Specimen: sorted CD4+, CD8+, or CD8+CD57+ T cells (not recorded which) from PBMCs. The sequence derives from a human donor with aplastic anemia. The rearrangement uses TRBV2 and TRBJ1-1; D remains ambiguous. The DNA of the CDR3 is TGTGCCAGCTGTCGCAACATGAACACTGAAGCTTTCTTC. Translating gives CASCRNMNTEAFF.